This T cell receptor beta chain was identified in a study of early stage breast cancer tumors. Study results and limitations: In most of the 16 patients, blood comparison separated tumor from normal breast. Commonly generated sequences made up most enriched TCRB sequences shared between patients. Tumors had approximately 2.7-fold higher T cell density and higher clonality than adjacent normal breast tissue.

Measured with immunoSEQ multiplex PCR; TCRdb has only the in-frame clones, and not every one. The profile covers about 21,000 clones, with roughly 76% appearing a single time and around 30% taken by the ten largest. This clone occurred a few times. Its antigen is currently unknown. The TCR originated in a person between 60 and 69 years old with breast cancer. Sample: blood.

The CDR3 loop reads CASSGQGASPLHF. CDR3 DNA sequence: TGTGCCAGCTCAGGACAGGGCGCCTCACCCCTCCACTTT. The chain employs TRBV18 and TRBJ1-6, with TRBD1 identical over 8 bases. This CDR3 comprises 13 residues. Trimming took 5 bases from V and 10 from J; bases not matched to a gene: 4. CDR1 and CDR2 from the germline V gene are KGHSH and LQKENI.